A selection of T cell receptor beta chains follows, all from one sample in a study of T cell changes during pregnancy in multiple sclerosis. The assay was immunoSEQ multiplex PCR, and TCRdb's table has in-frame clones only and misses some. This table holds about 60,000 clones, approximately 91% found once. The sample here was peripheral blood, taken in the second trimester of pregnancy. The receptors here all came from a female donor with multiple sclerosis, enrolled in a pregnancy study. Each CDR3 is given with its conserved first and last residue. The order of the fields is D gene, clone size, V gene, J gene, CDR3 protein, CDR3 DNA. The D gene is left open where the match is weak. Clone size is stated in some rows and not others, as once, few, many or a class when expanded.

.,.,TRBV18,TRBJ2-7,CASSPGMGGPPYEQYF,TGTGCCAGCTCACCCGGAATGGGGGGTCCACCTTACGAGCAGTACTTC
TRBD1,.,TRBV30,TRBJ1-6,CAWSVDLRDRAYSYNSPLHF,TGTGCCTGGAGTGTCGATCTCCGGGACAGGGCCTACTCCTATAATTCACCCCTCCACTTT
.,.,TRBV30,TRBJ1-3,CAWSQGISGNTIYF,TGTGCCTGGAGTCAGGGGATCTCTGGAAACACCATATATTTT
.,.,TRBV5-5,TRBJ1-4,CASTGGPTNEKLFF,TGTGCCAGCACGGGGGGGCCCACTAATGAAAAACTGTTTTTT
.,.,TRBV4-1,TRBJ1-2,CASSPAGRLYGYTF,TGCGCCAGCAGCCCGGCGGGCCGACTCTATGGCTACACCTTC
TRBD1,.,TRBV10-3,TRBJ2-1,CAIRETGAEQFF,TGTGCCATCAGGGAGACAGGGGCTGAGCAGTTCTTC
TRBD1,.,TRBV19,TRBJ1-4,CASSRTGAFEKLFF,TGTGCCAGTAGTAGAACAGGGGCGTTCGAAAAACTGTTTTTT
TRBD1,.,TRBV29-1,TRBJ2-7,CSVGTGSPPYEQYF,TGCAGCGTGGGGACAGGAAGCCCTCCCTACGAGCAGTACTTC
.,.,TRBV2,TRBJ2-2,CASSVLPGGELFF,TGTGCCAGCAGTGTTTTACCCGGCGGGGAGCTGTTTTTT
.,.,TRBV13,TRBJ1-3,CASSNSQGTRRNTIYF,TGTGCCAGCAGCAATAGCCAGGGGACGAGGAGAAACACCATATATTTT
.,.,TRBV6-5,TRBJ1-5,CASSPGDHSNQPQHF,TGTGCCAGCAGTCCCGGGGATCATAGCAATCAGCCCCAGCATTTT
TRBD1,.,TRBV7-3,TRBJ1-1,CASSPGGENTEAFF,TGTGCCAGCAGCCCAGGGGGCGAGAACACTGAAGCTTTCTTT
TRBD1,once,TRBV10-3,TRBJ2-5,CAISDPGTGDGQETQYF,TGTGCCATCAGTGATCCCGGGACAGGGGACGGCCAAGAGACCCAGTACTTC
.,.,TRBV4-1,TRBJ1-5,CVSSSTVYSNQPQHF,TGCGTCAGCTCTTCGACAGTGTATAGCAATCAGCCCCAGCATTTT
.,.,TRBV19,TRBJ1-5,CASSMKSGYQPQHF,TGTGCCAGTAGTATGAAATCGGGATATCAGCCCCAGCATTTT
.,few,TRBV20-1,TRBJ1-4,CSAGRAGMMFF,TGCAGTGCTGGGAGGGCAGGGATGATGTTTTTT
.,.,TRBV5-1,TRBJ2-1,CASSSGGSLYNEQFF,TGCGCCAGCAGCTCCGGGGGTAGCCTATACAATGAGCAGTTCTTC
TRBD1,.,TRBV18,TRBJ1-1,CASSSSGTGRNTEAFF,TGTGCCAGCTCATCATCCGGGACAGGCAGGAACACTGAAGCTTTCTTT
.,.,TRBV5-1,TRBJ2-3,CASSDPRGTDTQYF,TGCGCCAGCAGCGACCCGAGGGGCACAGATACGCAGTATTTT
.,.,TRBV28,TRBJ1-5,CASSFYRERQPQHF,TGTGCCAGCAGTTTCTACAGGGAGCGTCAGCCCCAGCATTTT
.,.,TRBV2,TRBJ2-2,CASSWTANTGELFF,TGTGCCAGCAGCTGGACAGCGAACACCGGGGAGCTGTTTTTT
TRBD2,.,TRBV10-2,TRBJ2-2,CASSDLGGGAGELFF,TGCGCCAGCAGTGACCTTGGCGGGGGGGCCGGGGAGCTGTTTTTT